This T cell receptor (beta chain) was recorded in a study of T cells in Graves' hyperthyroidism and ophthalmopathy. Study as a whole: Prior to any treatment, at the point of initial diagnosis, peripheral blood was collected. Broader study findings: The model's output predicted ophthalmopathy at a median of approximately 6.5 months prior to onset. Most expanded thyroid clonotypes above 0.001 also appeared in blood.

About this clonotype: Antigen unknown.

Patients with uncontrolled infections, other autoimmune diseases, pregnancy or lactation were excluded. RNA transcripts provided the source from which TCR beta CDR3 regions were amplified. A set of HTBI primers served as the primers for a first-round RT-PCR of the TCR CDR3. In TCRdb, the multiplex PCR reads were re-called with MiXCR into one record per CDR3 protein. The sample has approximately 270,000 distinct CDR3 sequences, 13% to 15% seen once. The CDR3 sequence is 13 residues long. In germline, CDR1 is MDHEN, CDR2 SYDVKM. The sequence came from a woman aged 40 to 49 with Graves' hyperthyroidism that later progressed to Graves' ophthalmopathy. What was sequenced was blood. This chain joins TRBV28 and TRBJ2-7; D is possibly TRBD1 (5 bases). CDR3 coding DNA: TGTGGCATTAAGCGTACAGGTACCTACGAGCAGTACTTC. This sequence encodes CGIKRTGTYEQYF.